This TCR beta chain was observed in a study of CXCR3-negative and CXCR3-positive naive CD8 T cells. Study findings and constraints: With respect to TRBV-TRBJ usage, naive CXCR3-negative and CXCR3-positive cells were similar; memory differed. Memory CD8+ cells showed much lower diversity, while both naive subsets displayed comparably high diversity.

It was by 5' RACE with UMI labels that the TRB cDNA libraries were prepared. TCRdb reprocessed the 5' RACE reads; each CDR3 protein has one entry and no DNA is given. The ten top clones account for 9.5% to 13%, within a sample of around 29,000 distinct CDR3 sequences. As regards this clonotype: The antigen remains undetermined.

The germline V gene encodes CDR1 LNHDA and CDR2 SQIVND (reference sequence). The CDR3 has 15 amino acids. This chain uses TRBV19 with TRBJ1-1. The source is a human donor in good health. Some clones in this sample may be carry-over from other donors' samples. Sequencing was carried out using memory CD8+ T cells from blood. The CDR3 reads CASSIDDSQNTEAFF.